A selection of T cell receptor beta chains follows, all from one sample in a study of T cells in Graves' hyperthyroidism and ophthalmopathy. Via MiXCR, TCRdb re-called the multiplex PCR reads, giving one row per CDR3 protein. The data show about 560,000 distinct CDR3 sequences, about 14% seen once. Specimen: blood. The receptor set was obtained from a middle-aged woman with Graves' hyperthyroidism. Each CDR3 is given with its conserved first and last residue. A D gene is named only where the DNA matches it firmly. Expanded clones get a size class; other rows say once, few or many, or leave the size out.

d_gene | j_gene | abundance | v_gene | CDR3nt | CDR3aa
TRBD2 | TRBJ2-1 | NA | TRBV15 | TGTGCCACCAGCAGAGATTCTAGCGGGACCCTCCGAAATGAGCAGCTCTTC | CATSRDSSGTLRNEQLF
NA | TRBJ2-3 | many | TRBV7-3 | TGTGCCAGCAGCTTAACGTCCGGAGGGCCGGACGTGAAGGGTCACACAGATACGCAGTATTTT | CASSLTSGGPDVKGHTDTQYF
NA | TRBJ2-3 | many | TRBV29-1 | TGCAGCCTGATTGACGCCGTTCGGTCAGATACGCAGTATTTT | CSLIDAVRSDTQYF
TRBD1 | TRBJ2-6 | few | TRBV7-3 | TGTGCCAGCAGCTTAAATGGGCCGACAGGGACCGGGGCCAACGTCCTGACTTTC | CASSLNGPTGTGANVLTF
NA | TRBJ1-2 | many | TRBV18 | TGTGCCAGCTCACTCAGCACAGGGCGGGATGGCTACACCTTC | CASSLSTGRDGYTF
TRBD2 | TRBJ2-1 | NA | TRBV5-1 | TGCGCCAGCAGCTCTATAGCGGGAGCAGGAAATGAGCAGTTCTTC | CASSSIAGAGNEQFF
TRBD1 | TRBJ2-3 | many | TRBV5-1 | TGCGCCAGCCGCTATGCAGGACAGGGGGCAACAGATACGCAGTATTTT | CASRYAGQGATDTQYF
TRBD1 | TRBJ2-5 | many | TRBV24-1 | TGTGCCACCAGTGACATCGGGACAGGATTCCAAGAGACCCAGTACTTC | CATSDIGTGFQETQYF
TRBD2 | TRBJ2-7 | NA | TRBV11-3 | TGTGCCAGCAGTTTGCCCCCCACTAGCGGGGCCTACGAGCAGTACTTC | CASSLPPTSGAYEQYF
TRBD1 | TRBJ2-7 | few | TRBV6-2/TRBV6-3 | TGTGCCAGCAATGCCGGGACAGGGGCCTACGAGCAGTACTTC | CASNAGTGAYEQYF
NA | TRBJ2-1 | many | TRBV27 | TGTGCCAGCAGTTTGATCGGAGGTGGGGATGAGCAGTTCTTC | CASSLIGGGDEQFF
NA | TRBJ1-2 | few | TRBV7-9 | TGTGCCAGCAGCTCTCCCAAATCCGGACCCAACTATGGCTACACCTTC | CASSSPKSGPNYGYTF
NA | TRBJ2-5 | NA | TRBV5-1 | TGCGCCAGCAGCTTGACGCAGGAGTCAGAGACCCAGTACTTC | CASSLTQESETQYF
NA | TRBJ2-4 | NA | TRBV27 | TGTGCCAGCAGTTCGATTCTCGGAGCCAAAAACATTCAGTACTTC | CASSSILGAKNIQYF
TRBD1 | TRBJ1-6 | many | TRBV20-1 | TGCAGTGCTAGTCAGGGACAGGGTCGGTCACCCCTCCACTTT | CSASQGQGRSPLHF
NA | TRBJ1-6 | many | TRBV28 | TGTGCCAGCAGTTTGCACCACGGGGGTTCACCCCTCCACTTT | CASSLHHGGSPLHF
NA | TRBJ2-1 | many | TRBV3-1 | TGTGCCAGCAGCCAACCTACTAGATCCTACAATGAGCAGTTCTTC | CASSQPTRSYNEQFF
TRBD2 | TRBJ2-7 | few | TRBV20-1 | TGCAGTGCTTGGACTAGCTCCTACGAGCAGTACTTC | CSAWTSSYEQYF
NA | TRBJ1-2 | few | TRBV19 | TGTGCCAGTTCTGAGGGGTCAGACTATGGCTACACCTTC | CASSEGSDYGYTF
NA | TRBJ2-1 | many | TRBV14 | TGTGCCAGCAGCCAAGGGAGGTCGACTGAGCAGTTCTTC | CASSQGRSTEQFF
TRBD2 | TRBJ2-2 | many | TRBV5-1 | TGCGCCAGCAGCCTCGATTGGACTAGCGGTCGCACCGGGGAGCTGTTTTTT | CASSLDWTSGRTGELFF
TRBD2 | TRBJ2-5 | many | TRBV20-1 | TGCGTAGGTCTAGCGGAAGAGACCCAGTACTTC | CVGLAEETQYF
TRBD1 | TRBJ1-2 | many | TRBV28 | TGTGCCAGCAGTTTTCCCACCGGGACAGGGGACTATGGCTACACCTTC | CASSFPTGTGDYGYTF
NA | TRBJ2-7 | many | TRBV7-2 | TGTGCCAGCAGCCCTGTAGCGTTAACCTCCTACGAGCAGTACTTC | CASSPVALTSYEQYF
NA | TRBJ2-1 | NA | TRBV7-3 | TGTGCCAGCAGCGCTGGAGGGGGACTCCCAAACAATGAGCAGTTCTTC | CASSAGGGLPNNEQFF
TRBD2 | TRBJ2-3 | many | TRBV20-1 | TGCAGTGCGACCGGACTAGCGGGAGCTGACACAGATACGCAGTATTTT | CSATGLAGADTDTQYF
TRBD2 | TRBJ2-7 | NA | TRBV25-1 | TGTGCCAGCCCCGGTGAGACTAGCGCGATAACCTACGAGCAGTACTTC | CASPGETSAITYEQYF
TRBD2 | TRBJ2-1 | NA | TRBV20-1 | TGCAGCCCCCAAAGACTAGCGAGCTCCTACAATGAGCAGTTCTTC | CSPQRLASSYNEQFF
NA | TRBJ1-5 | many | TRBV18 | TGTGCCAGCTCACCAACAGGTCAAGGTGGCAATCAGCCCCAGCATTTT | CASSPTGQGGNQPQHF
NA | TRBJ2-2 | few | TRBV28 | TGTGCCAGCAGTCCTTCCGGGACATCGAACACCGGGGAGCTGTTTTTT | CASSPSGTSNTGELFF
NA | TRBJ1-1 | many | TRBV6-1 | TGTGCCACCCTCTACTCGACCGACGAAGCTTTCTTT | CATLYSTDEAFF
TRBD2 | TRBJ2-7 | few | TRBV7-2 | TGTGCCAGCAGCTTAGGCGTCTTAGGGACTAGCGGGGGCCTGGTGTACGAGCAGTACTTC | CASSLGVLGTSGGLVYEQYF
TRBD2 | TRBJ2-1 | many | TRBV6-1 | TGTGCCAGCACCTCCGGGGGGTCCTACAATGAGCAGTTCTTC | CASTSGGSYNEQFF
TRBD1 | TRBJ1-5 | NA | TRBV20-1 | TGCAGTGCACCAACAGGGGATTTCAGCAATCAGCCCCAGCATTTT | CSAPTGDFSNQPQHF
NA | TRBJ2-3 | NA | TRBV24-1 | TGTGCCACCAGTGATCACCGGATTCAGAGGGATACGCAGTATTTT | CATSDHRIQRDTQYF
NA | TRBJ2-6 | NA | TRBV5-1 | TGCGCCAGCAGAACAGGGCTTTGGGCCAACGTCCTGACTTTC | CASRTGLWANVLTF
NA | TRBJ2-7 | NA | TRBV12-3/TRBV12-4 | TGTGCCAGCAGTTTACTGGGGCCCTACGAGCAGTACTTC | CASSLLGPYEQYF
NA | TRBJ2-2 | NA | TRBV19 | TGTGCCAGTAGTATAGGCCCCTACACCGGGGAGCTGTTTTTT | CASSIGPYTGELFF
NA | TRBJ2-3 | many | TRBV7-8 | TGTGCCAGCAGCTTGGACAGAACTAGCACAGATACGCAGTATTTT | CASSLDRTSTDTQYF
NA | TRBJ2-3 | many | TRBV2 | TGTGCCAGCAGTGAATTGGTAGGGAGAACAGATACGCAGTATTTT | CASSELVGRTDTQYF
TRBD1 | TRBJ1-2 | few | TRBV29-1 | TGCAGCGTCAGGGGGACAGGGGTTTATGGCTACACCTTC | CSVRGTGVYGYTF
NA | TRBJ2-3 | many | TRBV18 | TGTGCCAGCGCCGCTAGCTCTAGCACAGATACGCAGTATTTT | CASAASSSTDTQYF
NA | TRBJ2-6 | many | TRBV7-9 | TGTGCCAGCAGCCCGGCGGGTAAGGGGGCCAACGTCCTGACTTTC | CASSPAGKGANVLTF
NA | TRBJ2-5 | many | TRBV12-3/TRBV12-4 | TGTGCCAGCAGTTTCTGGACACCTGGACTCCAAGAGACCCAGTACTTC | CASSFWTPGLQETQYF
TRBD2 | TRBJ2-2 | NA | TRBV27 | TGTGCCAGCCGGAGGACTAGCGGGAGGGCCCCCGGGGAGCTGTTTTTT | CASRRTSGRAPGELFF
NA | TRBJ1-2 | NA | TRBV5-6 | TGTGCCAGCAGCTTGTTTGAAGGCTACACCTTC | CASSLFEGYTF
TRBD2 | TRBJ2-7 | few | TRBV14 | TGTGCCAGCAGCCAACGGACTAGCGGGAGTTGGGAGCAGTACTTC | CASSQRTSGSWEQYF
NA | TRBJ1-1 | few | TRBV16 | TGTGCCAGCAGCCATGGCATGAACACTGAAGCTTTCTTT | CASSHGMNTEAFF
NA | TRBJ2-2 | NA | TRBV2 | TGTGCCAGCAGTGTTCAGGGAGACACCGGGGAGCTGTTTTTT | CASSVQGDTGELFF
NA | TRBJ2-3 | NA | TRBV19 | TGTGCCAGTAGTTTCCTGATGGCAGTTAGCACAGATACGCAGTATTTT | CASSFLMAVSTDTQYF
NA | TRBJ2-2 | NA | TRBV2 | TGTGCCAGCACCGATTCTAGGGGGGCCGGGGAGCTGTTTTTT | CASTDSRGAGELFF
NA | TRBJ2-7 | NA | TRBV20-1 | TGCAGTGCTAGAAAGGGATTAGGGCAGTACTTC | CSARKGLGQYF
NA | TRBJ2-4 | NA | TRBV6-6 | TGTGCCAGCAGTTACCTCTATGACAAAAACATTCAGTACTTC | CASSYLYDKNIQYF
TRBD1 | TRBJ1-2 | NA | TRBV20-1 | TGCAGTGCGCATCCGGGACAGGGAGCCTATGGCTACACCTTC | CSAHPGQGAYGYTF
NA | TRBJ1-5 | once | TRBV5-1 | TGCGCCAGCAGCTTAACGGGAGGGTTGGGTCAGCCCCAGCATTTT | CASSLTGGLGQPQHF
TRBD1 | TRBJ2-2 | few | TRBV2 | TGTGCCAGCAGTACCGGGACAGGGTTCAGCACCGGGGAGCTGTTTTTT | CASSTGTGFSTGELFF